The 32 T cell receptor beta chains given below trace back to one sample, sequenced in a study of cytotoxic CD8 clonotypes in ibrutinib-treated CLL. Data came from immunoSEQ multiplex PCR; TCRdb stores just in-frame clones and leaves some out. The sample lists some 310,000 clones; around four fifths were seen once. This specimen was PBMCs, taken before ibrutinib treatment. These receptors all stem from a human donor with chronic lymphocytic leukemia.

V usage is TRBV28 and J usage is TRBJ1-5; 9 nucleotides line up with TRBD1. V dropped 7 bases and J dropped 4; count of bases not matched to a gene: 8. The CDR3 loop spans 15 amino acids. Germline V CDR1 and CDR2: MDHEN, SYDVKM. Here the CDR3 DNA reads TGTGCCAGCATCCCCGCCGGGACAGGGAATCAGCCCCAGCATTTT. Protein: CASIPAGTGNQPQHF.

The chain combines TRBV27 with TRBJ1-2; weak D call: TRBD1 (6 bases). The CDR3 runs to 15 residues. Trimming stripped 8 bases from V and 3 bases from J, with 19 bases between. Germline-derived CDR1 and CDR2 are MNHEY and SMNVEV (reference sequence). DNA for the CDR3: TGTGCCAGCGCACGAGGAGGGGGGCTGCACTATGGCTACACCTTC. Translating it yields CASARGGGLHYGYTF.

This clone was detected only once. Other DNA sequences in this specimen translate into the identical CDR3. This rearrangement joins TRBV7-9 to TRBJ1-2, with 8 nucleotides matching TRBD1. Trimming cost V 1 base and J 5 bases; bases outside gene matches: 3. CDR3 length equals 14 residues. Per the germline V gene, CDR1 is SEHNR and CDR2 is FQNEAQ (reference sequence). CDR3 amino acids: CASSLGQGNYGYTF. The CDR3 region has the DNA TGTGCCAGCAGCTTAGGACAGGGGAATTATGGCTACACCTTC. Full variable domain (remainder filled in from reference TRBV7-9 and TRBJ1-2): DTGVSQNPRHKITKRGQNVTFRCDPISEHNRLYWYRQTLGQGPEFLTYFQNEAQLEKSRLLSDRFSAERPKGSFSTLEIQRTEQGDSAMYLCASSLGQGNYGYTFGSGTRLTVV.

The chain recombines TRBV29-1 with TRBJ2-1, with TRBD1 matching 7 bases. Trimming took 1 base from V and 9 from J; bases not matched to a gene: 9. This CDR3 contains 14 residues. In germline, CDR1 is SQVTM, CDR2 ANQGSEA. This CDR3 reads CSVEASTGTSEQFF. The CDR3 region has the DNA TGCAGCGTTGAAGCTTCGACAGGGACAAGTGAGCAGTTCTTC.

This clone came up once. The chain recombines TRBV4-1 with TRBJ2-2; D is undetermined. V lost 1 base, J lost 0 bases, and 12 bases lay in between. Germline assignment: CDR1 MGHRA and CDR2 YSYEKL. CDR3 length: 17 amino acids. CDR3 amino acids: CASSQGLARTNTGELFF. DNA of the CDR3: TGCGCCAGCAGCCAAGGGCTGGCAAGAACGAACACCGGGGAGCTGTTTTTT.

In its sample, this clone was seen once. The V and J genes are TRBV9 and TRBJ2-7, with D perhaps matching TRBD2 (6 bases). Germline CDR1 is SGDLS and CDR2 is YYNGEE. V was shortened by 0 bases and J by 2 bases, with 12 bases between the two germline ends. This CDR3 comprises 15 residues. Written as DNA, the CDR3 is TGTGCCAGCAGCGTAGGGATAGCGGCGACCTACGAGCAGTACTTC. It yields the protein CASSVGIAATYEQYF.

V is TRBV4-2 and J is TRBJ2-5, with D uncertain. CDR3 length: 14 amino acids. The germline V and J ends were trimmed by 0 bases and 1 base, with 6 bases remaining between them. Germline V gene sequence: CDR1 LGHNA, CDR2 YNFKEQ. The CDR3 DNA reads TGTGCCAGCAGCCAAGATAGTACCCAAGAGACCCAGTACTTC. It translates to CASSQDSTQETQYF.

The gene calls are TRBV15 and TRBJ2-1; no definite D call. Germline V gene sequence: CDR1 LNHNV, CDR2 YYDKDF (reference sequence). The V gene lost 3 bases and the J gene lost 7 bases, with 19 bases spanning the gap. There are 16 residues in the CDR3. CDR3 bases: TGTGCCACCAGCAGGGACGTAGAGCCTCGGATAAATGAGCAGTTCTTC. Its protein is CATSRDVEPRINEQFF. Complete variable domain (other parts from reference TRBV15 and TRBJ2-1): DAMVIQNPRYQVTQFGKPVTLSCSQTLNHNVMYWYQQKSSQAPKLLFHYYDKDFNNEADTPDNFQSRRPNTSFCFLDIRSPGLGDTAMYLCATSRDVEPRINEQFFGPGTRLTVL.

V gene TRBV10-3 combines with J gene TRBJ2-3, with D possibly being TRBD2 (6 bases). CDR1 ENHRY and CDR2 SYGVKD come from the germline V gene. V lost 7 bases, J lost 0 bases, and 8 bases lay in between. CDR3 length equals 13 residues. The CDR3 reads CAITRESTDTQYF. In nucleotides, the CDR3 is TGTGCCATCACTCGGGAGAGCACAGATACGCAGTATTTT.

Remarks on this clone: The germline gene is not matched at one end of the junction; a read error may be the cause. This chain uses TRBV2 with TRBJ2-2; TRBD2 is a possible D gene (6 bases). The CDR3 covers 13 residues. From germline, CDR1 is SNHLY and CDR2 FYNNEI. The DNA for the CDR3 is TGTGCCAGCAGGGAAGCGGGCACCGGGGAGCTGTTTTTT. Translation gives CASREAGTGELFF.

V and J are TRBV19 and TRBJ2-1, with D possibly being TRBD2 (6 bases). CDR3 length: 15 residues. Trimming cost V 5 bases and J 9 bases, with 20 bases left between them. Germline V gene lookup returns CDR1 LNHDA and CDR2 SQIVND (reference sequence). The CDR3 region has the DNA TGTGCCAGTAGTCCATCGGCGGAGGCGGGGTTTGAGCAGTTCTTC. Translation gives CASSPSAEAGFEQFF.

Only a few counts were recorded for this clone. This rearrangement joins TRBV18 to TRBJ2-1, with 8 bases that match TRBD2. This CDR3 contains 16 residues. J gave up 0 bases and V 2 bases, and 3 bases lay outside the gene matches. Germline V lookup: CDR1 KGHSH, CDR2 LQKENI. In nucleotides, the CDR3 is TGTGCCAGCTCACCAGAAAGCGGGAGCTCCTACAATGAGCAGTTCTTC. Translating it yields CASSPESGSSYNEQFF.

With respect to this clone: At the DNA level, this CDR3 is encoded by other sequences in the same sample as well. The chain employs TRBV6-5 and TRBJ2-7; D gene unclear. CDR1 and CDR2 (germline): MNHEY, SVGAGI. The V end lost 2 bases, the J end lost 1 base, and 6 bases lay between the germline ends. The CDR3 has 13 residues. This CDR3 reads CASSYGGSYEQYF. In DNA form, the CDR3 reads TGTGCCAGCAGTTACGGTGGATCCTACGAGCAGTACTTC.

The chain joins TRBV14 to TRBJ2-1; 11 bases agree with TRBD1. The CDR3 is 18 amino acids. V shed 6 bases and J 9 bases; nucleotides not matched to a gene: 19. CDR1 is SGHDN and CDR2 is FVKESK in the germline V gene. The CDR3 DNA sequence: TGTGCCAGCAGTCAGGGACAGGGGGTCCCTAGCGGCCTATTTGAGCAGTTCTTC. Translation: CASSQGQGVPSGLFEQFF.

The CDR3 DNA reads as TGTGCCAGCAGACGTAGCGGGAGCTCCTACGAGCAGTACTTC. Translated, it gives CASRRSGSSYEQYF. J is TRBJ2-7 and V is TRBV28; 9 bases agree with TRBD2. Germline CDR1 and CDR2: MDHEN and SYDVKM. V gave up 6 bases and J gave up 0 bases; unmatched junction bases: 3. This CDR3 spans 14 amino acids.

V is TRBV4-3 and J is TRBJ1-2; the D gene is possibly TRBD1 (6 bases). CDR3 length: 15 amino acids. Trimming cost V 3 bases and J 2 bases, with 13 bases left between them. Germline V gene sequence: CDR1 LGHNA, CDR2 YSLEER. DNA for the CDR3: TGCGCCAGCAGCCACAAACAGGGAGTAAACTATGGCTACACCTTC. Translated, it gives CASSHKQGVNYGYTF.

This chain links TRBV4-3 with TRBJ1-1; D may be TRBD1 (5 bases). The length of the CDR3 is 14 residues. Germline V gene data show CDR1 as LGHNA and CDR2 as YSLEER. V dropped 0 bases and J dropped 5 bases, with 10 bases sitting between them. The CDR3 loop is CASSQERGGTEAFF. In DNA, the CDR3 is TGCGCCAGCAGCCAAGAAAGGGGTGGAACTGAAGCTTTCTTT.

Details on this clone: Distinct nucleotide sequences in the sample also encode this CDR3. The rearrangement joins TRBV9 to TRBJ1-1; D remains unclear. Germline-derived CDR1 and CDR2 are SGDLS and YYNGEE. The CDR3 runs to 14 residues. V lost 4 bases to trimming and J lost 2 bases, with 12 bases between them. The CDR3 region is CASSPRTVNTEAFF. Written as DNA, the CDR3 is TGTGCCAGCAGCCCAAGGACGGTCAACACTGAAGCTTTCTTT.

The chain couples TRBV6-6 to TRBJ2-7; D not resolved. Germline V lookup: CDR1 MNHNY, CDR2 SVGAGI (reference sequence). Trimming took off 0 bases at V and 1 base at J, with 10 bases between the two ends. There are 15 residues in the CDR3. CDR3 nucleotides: TGTGCCAGCAGTTACTCACCGACGGCATCCTACGAGCAGTACTTC. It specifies CASSYSPTASYEQYF.

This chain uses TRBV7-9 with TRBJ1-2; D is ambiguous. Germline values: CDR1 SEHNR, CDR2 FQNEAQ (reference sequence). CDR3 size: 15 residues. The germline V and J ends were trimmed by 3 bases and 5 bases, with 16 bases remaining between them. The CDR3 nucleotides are TGTGCCAGCAGCTTTCCGCGACCATCGGGATATGGCTACACCTTC. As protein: CASSFPRPSGYGYTF.

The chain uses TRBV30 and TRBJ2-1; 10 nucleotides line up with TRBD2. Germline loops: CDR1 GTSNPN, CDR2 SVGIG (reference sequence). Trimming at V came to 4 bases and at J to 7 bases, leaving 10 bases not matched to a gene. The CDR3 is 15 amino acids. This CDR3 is CAWTVPGLALNEQFF. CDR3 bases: TGTGCCTGGACCGTACCGGGACTAGCGTTGAATGAGCAGTTCTTC.

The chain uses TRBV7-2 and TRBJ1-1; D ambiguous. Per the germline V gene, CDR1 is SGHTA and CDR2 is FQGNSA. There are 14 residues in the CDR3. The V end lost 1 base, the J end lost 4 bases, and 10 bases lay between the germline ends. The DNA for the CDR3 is TGTGCCAGCAGCTTAGTGACGGGTAGCACTGAAGCTTTCTTT. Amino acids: CASSLVTGSTEAFF. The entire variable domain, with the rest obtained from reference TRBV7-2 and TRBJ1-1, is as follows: GAGVSQSPSNKVTEKGKDVELRCDPISGHTALYWYRQSLGQGLEFLIYFQGNSAPDKSGLPSDRFSAERTGGSVSTLTIQRTQQEDSAVYLCASSLVTGSTEAFFGQGTRLTVV.

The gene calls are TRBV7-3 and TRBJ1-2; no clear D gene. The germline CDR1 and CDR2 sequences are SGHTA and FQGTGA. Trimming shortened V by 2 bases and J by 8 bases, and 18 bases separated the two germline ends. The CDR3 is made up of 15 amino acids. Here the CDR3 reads CASSLVTDPPAGYTF. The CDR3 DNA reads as TGTGCCAGCAGCTTAGTGACGGATCCCCCGGCGGGCTACACCTTC. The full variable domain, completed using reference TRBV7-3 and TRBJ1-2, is GAGVSQTPSNKVTEKGKYVELRCDPISGHTALYWYRQSLGQGPEFLIYFQGTGAADDSGLPNDRFFAVRPEGSVSTLKIQRTERGDSAVYLCASSLVTDPPAGYTFGSGTRLTVV.

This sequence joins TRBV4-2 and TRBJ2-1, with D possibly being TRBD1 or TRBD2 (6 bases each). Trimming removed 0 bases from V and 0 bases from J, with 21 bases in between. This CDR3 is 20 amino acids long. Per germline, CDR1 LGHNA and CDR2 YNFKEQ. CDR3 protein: CASSQEGGPPGASSYNEQFF. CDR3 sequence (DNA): TGTGCCAGCAGCCAAGAGGGAGGCCCGCCGGGGGCAAGCTCCTACAATGAGCAGTTCTTC.

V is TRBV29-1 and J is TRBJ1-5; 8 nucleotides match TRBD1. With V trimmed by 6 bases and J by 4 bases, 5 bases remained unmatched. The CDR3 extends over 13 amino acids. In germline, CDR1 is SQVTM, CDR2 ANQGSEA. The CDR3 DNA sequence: TGCAGCGTGCTGGGACAGGTAAATCAGCCCCAGCATTTT. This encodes CSVLGQVNQPQHF.

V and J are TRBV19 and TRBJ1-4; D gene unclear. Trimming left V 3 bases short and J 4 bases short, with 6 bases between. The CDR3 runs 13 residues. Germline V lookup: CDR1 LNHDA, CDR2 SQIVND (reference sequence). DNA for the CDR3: TGTGCCAGTAGTATTAGTGGTAATGAAAAACTGTTTTTT. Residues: CASSISGNEKLFF.

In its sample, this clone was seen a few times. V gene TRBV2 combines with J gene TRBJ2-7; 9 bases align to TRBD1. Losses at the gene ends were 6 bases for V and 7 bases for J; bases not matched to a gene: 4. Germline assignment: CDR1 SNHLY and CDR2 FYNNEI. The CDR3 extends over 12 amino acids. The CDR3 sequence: CASSGTGLEQYF. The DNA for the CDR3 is TGTGCCAGCAGCGGGACAGGGCTAGAGCAGTACTTC.

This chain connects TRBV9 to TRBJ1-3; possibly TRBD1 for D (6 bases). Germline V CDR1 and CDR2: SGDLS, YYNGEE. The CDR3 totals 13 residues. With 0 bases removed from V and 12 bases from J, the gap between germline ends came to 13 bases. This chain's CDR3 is CASSVEHGRGIYF. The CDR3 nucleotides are TGTGCCAGCAGCGTAGAACATGGCAGGGGCATATATTTT.

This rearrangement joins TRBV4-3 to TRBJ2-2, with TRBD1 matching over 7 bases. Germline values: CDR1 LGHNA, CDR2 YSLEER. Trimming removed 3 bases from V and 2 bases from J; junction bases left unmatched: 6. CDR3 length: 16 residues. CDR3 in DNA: TGCGCCAGCAGCCAGGACGGACAGGTCAACACCGGGGAGCTGTTTTTT. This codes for CASSQDGQVNTGELFF.

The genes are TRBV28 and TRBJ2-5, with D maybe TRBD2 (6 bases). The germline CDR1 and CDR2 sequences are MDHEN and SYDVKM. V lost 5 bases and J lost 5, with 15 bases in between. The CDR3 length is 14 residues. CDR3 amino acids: CASSATGTRETQYF. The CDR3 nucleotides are TGTGCCAGCAGTGCCACCGGGACTCGGGAGACCCAGTACTTC.

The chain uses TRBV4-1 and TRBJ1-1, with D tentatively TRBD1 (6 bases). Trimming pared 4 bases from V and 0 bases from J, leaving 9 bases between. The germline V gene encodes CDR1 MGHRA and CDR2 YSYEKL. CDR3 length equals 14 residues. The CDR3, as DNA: TGCGCCAGCAGCCCCGGGACATTGAACACTGAAGCTTTCTTT. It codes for CASSPGTLNTEAFF.

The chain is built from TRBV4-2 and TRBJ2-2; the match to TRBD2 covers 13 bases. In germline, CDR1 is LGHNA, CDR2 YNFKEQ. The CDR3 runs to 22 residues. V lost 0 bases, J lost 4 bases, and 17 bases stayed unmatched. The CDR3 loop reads CASSQDRTSGSMNSRFTGELFF. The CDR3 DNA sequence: TGTGCCAGCAGCCAAGATCGGACTAGCGGGAGTATGAATTCTAGGTTCACCGGGGAGCTGTTTTTT.